This TCR beta chain was sequenced during a study of CD8+CD57+ T cells in acquired aplastic anemia. About the research overall: Isolated CD4+ and CD8+ cells, once sorted, yielded DNA averaging roughly 3 ug.

This clonotype was observed many times. What it binds is unknown. The TCR beta profiling, which covered VDJ combination and CDR3 sequence, was carried out using genomic DNA as the template. TCRdb reanalysed the reads using MiXCR and keeps one entry per CDR3 protein. Found here are about 190,000 distinct CDR3 sequences, 48% of them singletons; the top ten hold 8% to 10%. The length of the CDR3 is 15 residues. The germline V gene encodes CDR1 SGHRS and CDR2 YFSETQ. V lost 6 bases and J lost 6, with 19 bases in between. All sequencing subjects had displayed CD8+CD57+ cell expansion on flow cytometry. Each patient carried a diagnosis of severe acquired aplastic anemia. Each patient gave a blood sample that was collected before any therapy had been received. Findings of the study overall: Patients and controls had in common approximately 29 CD8+ CDR3 sequences.

This clonotype was obtained from a human donor with aplastic anemia. Sequenced: sorted CD4+, CD8+, or CD8+CD57+ T cells (not recorded which) from PBMCs. The chain joins TRBV5-1 to TRBJ2-1; a possible D gene is TRBD2 (6 bases). Written as DNA, the CDR3 is TGCGCCAGCAAAGCGGACTACCCAATACCCAATGAGCAGTTCTTC. It encodes CASKADYPIPNEQFF.